The next 32 T cell receptor beta chains were all read from a single sample in a study of regulatory T cells in long-lasting Graves disease. The sample's time point: persistent/refractory GD, antithyroid drugs over 5 years with positive TRAb. There was RNA extracted from PBMCs, and the TCR library was made from it. Arm-PCR of CDR3 regions with iRepertoire HTBI primers generated TCR beta libraries. MiXCR, run by TCRdb on the multiplex PCR reads, gives a single entry per CDR3 protein. The repertoire includes about 430,000 distinct CDR3 sequences, roughly a fifth of them detected once, and more than 13% sits in the top ten. The sequencing used peripheral blood mononuclear cells (PBMCs), collected when the disease was refractory, from a patient treated with antithyroid drugs. These receptors were obtained from a female donor with Graves disease.

This clonotype has at least ten counts. V is TRBV24-1 and J is TRBJ2-7, with D unclear. CDR3 length equals 15 residues. Germline CDR1 is KGHDR and CDR2 is SFDVKD. V was shortened by 4 bases and J by 0 bases, with 12 bases between the two germline ends. The CDR3 sequence is CATSEPDVFSYEQYF. CDR3 nucleotide sequence: TGTGCCACCAGTGAACCTGACGTTTTCTCCTACGAGCAGTACTTC.

V is TRBV3-1 and J is TRBJ1-1; no firm D call. The V gene lost 4 bases and the J gene lost 6 bases, with 15 bases spanning the gap. Germline V gives CDR1 LGHDT, CDR2 YNNKEL (reference sequence). This CDR3 is built from 14 residues. The CDR3 here is CASSPGGTYPEAFF. The CDR3 DNA follows: TGTGCCAGCAGCCCGGGAGGCACCTACCCTGAAGCTTTCTTT.

This clonotype was seen at least ten times. This rearrangement joins TRBV7-9 to TRBJ1-1; D is uncertain. Germline lookup yields CDR1 SEHNR and CDR2 FQNEAQ (reference sequence). V shed 7 bases and J shed 4 bases, with 16 bases lying between them. The CDR3 contains 14 residues. The chain's CDR3 is CASIKRASSTEAFF. In nucleotides, the CDR3 is TGTGCCAGCATCAAAAGGGCATCGTCCACTGAAGCTTTCTTT.

The chain has TRBV19 and TRBJ1-5; the D gene is possibly TRBD1 (5 bases). V lost 7 bases to trimming and J lost 0 bases, with 13 bases between them. Germline assignment: CDR1 LNHDA and CDR2 SQIVND (reference sequence). The CDR3 covers 15 residues. The CDR3, as DNA: TGTGCCAGTAAAAAAGACAGTCATAGCAATCAGCCCCAGCATTTT. This codes for CASKKDSHSNQPQHF.

As concerns this clonotype: With a far larger clone one base away, a read error is the likely cause. The chain carries TRBV11-2 and TRBJ1-4; D perhaps matches TRBD1 (5 bases). There are 12 residues in the CDR3. Germline CDR1 SGHAT, CDR2 FQNNGV. CDR3 residues: CASGGGDEKLVF. The DNA for the CDR3 is TGTGCCAGCGGCGGGGGTGATGAAAAACTGGTTTTT.

The V call is TRBV7-2, the J call TRBJ2-2, with D unclear. V was trimmed by 1 base and J by 6 bases, leaving 9 bases between them. CDR3 length: 14 amino acids. CDR1 and CDR2 (germline): SGHTA, FQGNSA. The CDR3 here is CASSLEPGSGELFF. In DNA, the CDR3 is TGTGCCAGCAGCTTAGAGCCGGGTTCCGGGGAGCTGTTTTTT. Full variable domain (rest looked up from reference TRBV7-2 and TRBJ2-2): GAGVSQSPSNKVTEKGKDVELRCDPISGHTALYWYRQSLGQGLEFLIYFQGNSAPDKSGLPSDRFSAERTGGSVSTLTIQRTQQEDSAVYLCASSLEPGSGELFFGEGSRLTVL.

As for this clonotype: A clone one base away is much larger, so this may be a read error. The rearrangement uses TRBV12-3 or TRBV12-4 and TRBJ1-4; tentative D call: TRBD1 (6 bases). The CDR3 has 16 amino acids. Trimming removed 2 bases at V and 8 bases at J, with 18 bases between. The DNA for the CDR3 is TGTGCCAGCAGTTTATCAGGAGCGGGGGCAGTGGAAAAACTGTTTTTT. Protein sequence: CASSLSGAGAVEKLFF.

In this sample, this clonotype turned up many times. The chain uses TRBV7-8 and TRBJ2-5; D could derive from TRBD1 or TRBD2 (5 bases each). The CDR3 is made up of 13 amino acids. V was clipped by 10 bases and J by 5 bases, with 17 bases between them. Germline V lookup: CDR1 SGHVS, CDR2 FQNEAQ. The CDR3 loop reads CATRVRGGETQYF. The CDR3 DNA reads as TGTGCCACCAGGGTGAGGGGCGGCGAGACCCAGTACTTC.

This clonotype was recorded many times. This chain links TRBV28 with TRBJ2-7; D perhaps matches TRBD1 (5 bases). The CDR3 extends over 14 amino acids. V was pared by 2 bases and J by 5 bases, with 13 bases between. The germline CDR1 and CDR2 sequences are MDHEN and SYDVKM. The DNA for the CDR3 is TGTGCCAGCAGTTTAGACCCCCCCAGGGACGAGCAGTACTTC. Translation: CASSLDPPRDEQYF.

This clonotype appeared many times. V and J are TRBV30 and TRBJ1-1; D gene unclear. Germline-derived CDR1 and CDR2 are GTSNPN and SVGIG (reference sequence). V lost 2 bases, J lost 0 bases, and 4 bases lay in between. This CDR3 contains 12 residues. CDR3 nucleotide sequence: TGTGCCTGGAGTTTAATGAACACTGAAGCTTTCTTT. Its translation: CAWSLMNTEAFF.

This clonotype was seen at least ten times. V usage is TRBV28 and J usage is TRBJ2-7; 12 bases match TRBD2. The CDR3 totals 15 residues. CDR1 is MDHEN and CDR2 is SYDVKM in the germline V gene. The V and J ends lost 6 bases and 4 bases, in that order; junction bases with no gene match: 7. CDR3: CASSRGLAGIYEQYF. The CDR3, as DNA: TGTGCCAGCAGCCGTGGACTAGCGGGGATTTACGAGCAGTACTTC. Using reference TRBV28 and TRBJ2-7 for the parts outside the CDR3, the full variable domain is DVKVTQSSRYLVKRTGEKVFLECVQDMDHENMFWYRQDPGLGLRLIYFSYDVKMKEKGDIPEGYSVSREKKERFSLILESASTNQTSMYLCASSRGLAGIYEQYFGPGTRLTVT.

This clonotype was counted at least ten times. The V and J genes are TRBV15 and TRBJ2-7, with 11 bases fitting TRBD2. This CDR3 has 15 amino acids. Germline values: CDR1 LNHNV, CDR2 YYDKDF (reference sequence). V was pared by 3 bases and J by 2 bases, with 3 bases of the junction left unmatched. The CDR3 spells CATSRTSGATYEQYF. DNA of the CDR3: TGTGCCACCAGCAGGACTAGCGGGGCTACCTACGAGCAGTACTTC.

This clonotype was seen more than once but under ten times. J is TRBJ2-5 and V is TRBV7-9, with TRBD1 identical over 7 bases. From germline, CDR1 is SEHNR and CDR2 FQNEAQ (reference sequence). The V gene end was trimmed by 5 bases and the J gene end by 3 bases; junction bases not matched to a gene: 12. The CDR3 is 16 residues long. The CDR3 DNA follows: TGTGCCAGCAGCCAAGGGGACCGGGACAGAAAAGAGACCCAGTACTTC. It yields the protein CASSQGDRDRKETQYF.

This clonotype was recorded once. The rearrangement joins TRBV19 to TRBJ1-5; 11 nucleotides align to TRBD1. Germline V gives CDR1 LNHDA, CDR2 SQIVND (reference sequence). Losses at the gene ends were 5 bases for V and 4 bases for J; bases not matched to a gene: 4. The CDR3 totals 15 residues. CDR3 sequence: CASSSGQGANQPQHF. The CDR3 DNA sequence: TGTGCCAGTAGTTCCGGACAGGGGGCTAATCAGCCCCAGCATTTT.

This sequence joins TRBV11-2 and TRBJ2-4; the D call may be TRBD1 or TRBD2 (6 bases each). V gave up 5 bases and J gave up 6 bases, with 8 bases separating them. CDR1 is SGHAT, CDR2 FQNNGV, per germline. CDR3 length: 12 residues. The chain's CDR3 is CASSRGPNIQYF. CDR3 coding DNA: TGTGCCAGCAGCCGGGGGCCAAACATTCAGTACTTC.

The sample holds a few counts of this clonotype. The J gene is TRBJ1-5, the V gene TRBV6-5, with 7 bases matching TRBD1. This CDR3 has 15 residues. Germline values: CDR1 MNHEY, CDR2 SVGAGI. The trim removed 0 bases at V and 1 base at J, leaving 0 bases unmatched. The CDR3 here is CASSYSGQSNQPQHF. CDR3 bases: TGTGCCAGCAGTTACTCGGGACAGAGCAATCAGCCCCAGCATTTT.

With regard to this clonotype: This likely traces to a read error, being one base from a far larger clone. V is TRBV11-2 and J is TRBJ2-2; the match to TRBD2 covers 7 bases. Looked up from germline, CDR1 is SGHAT and CDR2 is FQNNGV. Trimming cost V 6 bases and J 6 bases; bases outside gene matches: 16. The CDR3 loop spans 17 amino acids. The CDR3 is CASSEAWGGALPGELFF. Here the CDR3 DNA reads TGTGCCAGCAGTGAAGCGTGGGGGGGAGCCTTGCCCGGGGAGCTGTTTTTT.

This clonotype occurred many times. The CDR3 region has the DNA TGTGCCAGCTCACCCCAGGACAGCTTGAACACTGAAGCTTTCTTT. Its protein product is CASSPQDSLNTEAFF. The chain links TRBV18 to TRBJ1-1; a weak D match, TRBD1 (6 bases). V was pared by 3 bases and J by 0 bases, with 11 bases between. Germline CDR1 is KGHSH and CDR2 is LQKENI. This CDR3 region has 15 residues.

V and J are TRBV20-1 and TRBJ2-7; D is perhaps TRBD1 or TRBD2 (7 bases each). Trimming removed 4 bases at V and 4 bases at J, with 14 bases between. The CDR3 spans 13 residues. Per germline, CDR1 DFQATT and CDR2 SNEGSKA (reference sequence). The CDR3 protein is CSATTGTTYEQYF. The CDR3 DNA follows: TGCAGTGCTACGACAGGGACTACTTACGAGCAGTACTTC.

This clonotype showed up just a few times. The genes are TRBV27 and TRBJ2-3; the D gene is possibly TRBD2 (5 bases). The CDR3 loop spans 15 amino acids. Trimming removed 3 bases from V and 1 base from J, with 11 bases in between. Germline V gene lookup returns CDR1 MNHEY and CDR2 SMNVEV (reference sequence). The CDR3 spells CASSLTTVGTDTQYF. CDR3 nucleotides: TGTGCCAGCAGTTTGACTACGGTGGGCACAGATACGCAGTATTTT.

This clonotype was observed at least ten times. The chain uses TRBV13 and TRBJ2-3; no firm D call. This CDR3 has 15 amino acids. CDR1 PRHDT and CDR2 FYEKMQ come from the germline V gene (reference sequence). The V end was cut by 2 bases, the J end by 2 bases, with 11 bases between. The CDR3 coding sequence is TGTGCCAGCAGCTTACTTCCCGGATCCACAGATACGCAGTATTTT. This sequence encodes CASSLLPGSTDTQYF.

This clonotype was seen at least ten times. The V and J genes are TRBV29-1 and TRBJ2-5; D may be TRBD1 (6 bases). Trimming stripped 4 bases from V and 2 bases from J, with 11 bases between. Germline assignment: CDR1 SQVTM and CDR2 ANQGSEA. The CDR3 runs to 13 residues. The CDR3 loop is CSVGNGQQETQYF. CDR3 coding DNA: TGCAGCGTTGGCAACGGACAGCAAGAGACCCAGTACTTC.

The chain joins TRBV6-1 to TRBJ1-2; D remains ambiguous. With 5 bases removed from V and 6 bases from J, the gap between germline ends came to 16 bases. This CDR3 region has 14 residues. Germline CDR1 MNHNS, CDR2 SASEGT. The DNA of the CDR3 is TGTGCCAGCAGTCCCAGCGTTTTACTTCATGGCTACACCTTC. This sequence encodes CASSPSVLLHGYTF.

As regards this clonotype: Given a far larger clone just one base away, this is likely a sequencing read error. The J gene is TRBJ2-5, the V gene TRBV6-1, with 11 positions matching TRBD1. Germline assignment: CDR1 MNHNS and CDR2 SASEGT. The CDR3 is 15 amino acids. The CDR3 DNA sequence: TGTGTCAGCAGTCCGGGACAGGGGGACCAAGAGACCCAGTACTTC. Its protein product is CVSSPGQGDQETQYF.

In its sample, this clonotype was seen many times. This rearrangement joins TRBV28 to TRBJ1-5, with 7 bases that match TRBD1. The germline V gene encodes CDR1 MDHEN and CDR2 SYDVKM. V lost 7 bases to trimming and J lost 5 bases; unmatched junction nucleotides: 8. The CDR3 is 14 residues long. CDR3 coding DNA: TGTGCCAGCAAAATTGGTACAGGGGATCAGCCCCAGCATTTT. Translated: CASKIGTGDQPQHF.

As for this clonotype: An end of the junction differs from the germline gene, which may be a read error. This chain links TRBV10-3 with TRBJ2-2, with TRBD1 matching over 7 bases. Germline CDR1 ENHRY, CDR2 SYGVKD. CDR3 size: 14 residues. This CDR3 is CAITGEWNTGELCF. The CDR3 DNA reads as TGTGCCATAACAGGGGAATGGAACACCGGGGAGCTGTGTTTT.

In this sample, this clonotype turned up many times. V and J are TRBV12-3 or TRBV12-4 and TRBJ2-7, with D uncertain. The CDR3 sequence is 13 residues long. The V and J ends lost 1 base and 3 bases respectively, with 7 bases between them. CDR3 coding DNA: TGTGCCAGCAGTTTAGGACGGCACTACGAGCAGTACTTC. Translated: CASSLGRHYEQYF.

The chain couples TRBV4-2 to TRBJ2-1; TRBD2 matches 8 bases. This CDR3 region has 15 residues. J was trimmed by 1 base and V by 1 base; bases with no gene match: 0. CDR1 and CDR2 (germline): LGHNA, YNFKEQ. CDR3 amino acids: CASSQGGRSYNEQFF. As DNA, the CDR3 is TGTGCCAGCAGCCAAGGCGGGAGGTCCTACAATGAGCAGTTCTTC.

V usage is TRBV29-1 and J usage is TRBJ2-3; TRBD1 or TRBD2 may be the D gene (5 bases each). The V end lost 5 bases, the J end lost 5 bases, and 23 bases lay between the germline ends. Germline CDR1 reads SQVTM; CDR2 reads ANQGSEA. This CDR3 has 16 amino acids. In DNA, the CDR3 is TGCAGCGTTATAGGGGAAGGCGGAGGTTCTGGAGATACGCAGTATTTT. This encodes CSVIGEGGGSGDTQYF.

Many counts were recorded for this clonotype. The chain has TRBV7-2 and TRBJ2-7; D call uncertain. CDR1 and CDR2 from the germline V gene are SGHTA and FQGNSA. Trimming took 4 bases from V and 4 from J, leaving 11 bases between them. There are 13 residues in the CDR3. The CDR3 region is CASSSPTEYEQYF. CDR3 nucleotide sequence: TGTGCCAGCAGCTCGCCGACTGAATACGAGCAGTACTTC. The full variable domain, in which reference TRBV7-2 and TRBJ2-7 provide the parts outside the CDR3, is GAGVSQSPSNKVTEKGKDVELRCDPISGHTALYWYRQSLGQGLEFLIYFQGNSAPDKSGLPSDRFSAERTGGSVSTLTIQRTQQEDSAVYLCASSSPTEYEQYFGPGTRLTVT.

The chain uses TRBV11-2 and TRBJ2-1; D may correspond to TRBD1 or TRBD2 (6 bases each). Germline V CDR1 and CDR2: SGHAT, FQNNGV. The ends were cut back, 9 bases at V and 7 bases at J, with 16 bases in the middle. The CDR3 loop spans 13 amino acids. CDR3 sequence: CASAGGGLNEQFF. DNA for the CDR3: TGTGCCAGTGCGGGTGGGGGGCTGAATGAGCAGTTCTTC.

The chain employs TRBV20-1 and TRBJ2-5; 9 nucleotides match TRBD2. The germline V gene has CDR1 DFQATT and CDR2 SNEGSKA (reference sequence). V lost 0 bases, J lost 3 bases, and 5 bases stayed unmatched. This CDR3 spans 15 amino acids. The CDR3, as DNA: TGCAGTGCTAGAGACGGAGCGGGAGGCGAAGAGACCCAGTACTTC. Amino acids: CSARDGAGGEETQYF.